These 17 T cell receptor beta chains were sequenced from one sample in a study of blood T cell repertoires in COVID-19. Assay used: immunoSEQ multiplex PCR; TCRdb lists only in-frame clones, some missing. The sample shows about 120,000 clones, roughly 85% of them seen only once. Material for sequencing was peripheral blood. The receptors here all came from an elderly man with active or convalescent COVID-19.

The chain is built from TRBV20-1 and TRBJ1-2; no firm D call. Trimming pared 6 bases from V and 7 bases from J, leaving 12 bases between. The CDR3 runs to 11 residues. CDR1 is DFQATT, CDR2 SNEGSKA, per germline (reference sequence). The CDR3 nucleotides read TGCAGTGCCCTGGGAGGTCCTGGCTACACCTTC. This sequence encodes CSALGGPGYTF.

This chain uses TRBV6-1 with TRBJ1-1; TRBD1 aligns across 10 bases. The CDR3 covers 18 residues. CDR1 is MNHNS and CDR2 is SASEGT in the germline V gene. V lost 4 bases, J lost 4 bases, and 15 bases stayed unmatched. The CDR3 loop is CASSGTRTGGTFSTEAFF. CDR3 nucleotide sequence: TGTGCCAGCAGTGGAACGCGGACAGGGGGGACTTTCTCCACTGAAGCTTTCTTT.

This clone was seen just once. This chain joins TRBV9 and TRBJ2-7, with TRBD1 matching over 7 bases. After removal of 3 bases from V and 3 bases from J, the junction contained 9 bases not matched to a gene. CDR1 and CDR2 (germline): SGDLS, YYNGEE. CDR3 size: 15 residues. In DNA form, the CDR3 reads TGTGCCAGCAGCGCAGGACAGGAAATTAGCTACGAGCAGTACTTC. This gives the protein CASSAGQEISYEQYF.

The chain combines TRBV18 with TRBJ1-1, with a weak D call TRBD1 (5 bases). Trimming cost V 0 bases and J 2 bases, with 13 bases left between them. This CDR3 is built from 16 residues. CDR1 is KGHSH and CDR2 is LQKENI in the germline V gene. The chain's CDR3 is CASSPPARVLNTEAFF. The CDR3, as DNA: TGTGCCAGCTCACCACCGGCCAGGGTGCTAAACACTGAAGCTTTCTTT.

This sequence joins TRBV28 and TRBJ1-2; 7 bases are shared with TRBD1. CDR1 MDHEN and CDR2 SYDVKM come from the germline V gene. V trimming: 2 bases; J trimming: 1 base; junction bases outside the gene matches: 13. The CDR3 sequence is 18 residues long. The DNA for the CDR3 is TGTGCCAGCAGTTTAGGGGGACAGACATTCTCGTTTAACTATGGCTACACCTTC. The encoded protein is CASSLGGQTFSFNYGYTF.

The chain carries TRBV18 and TRBJ2-7, with 8 bases lining up with TRBD1. Germline V gene lookup returns CDR1 KGHSH and CDR2 LQKENI. V was pared by 0 bases and J by 2 bases, with 3 bases of the junction left unmatched. The CDR3 loop spans 15 amino acids. CDR3 in DNA: TGTGCCAGCTCACCACCGGGGACAGGCCCCTACGAGCAGTACTTC. This encodes CASSPPGTGPYEQYF.

The CDR3 spells CASSLGQGARQPQHF. DNA for the CDR3: TGTGCCAGCAGCTTAGGGCAGGGGGCACGGCAGCCCCAGCATTTT. This chain joins TRBV7-8 and TRBJ1-5, with 8 bases matching TRBD1. Germline V gives CDR1 SGHVS, CDR2 FQNEAQ. The CDR3 loop spans 15 amino acids. V was clipped by 1 base and J by 7 bases; unmatched bases: 6.

The rearrangement uses TRBV23-1 and TRBJ1-3, with 8 bases that match TRBD1. TRBV23-1 is an ORF for which the function is uncertain. The CDR3 is made up of 16 amino acids. Trimming at V came to 8 bases and at J to 2 bases, leaving 11 bases not matched to a gene. DNA of the CDR3: TGCGCCAGCGCTTACAACCCAGGGGGCGCTGGAAACACCATATATTTT. Translated: CASAYNPGGAGNTIYF.

The rearrangement links TRBV7-9 to TRBJ1-2, with a weak D call TRBD1 (6 bases). V shed 4 bases and J shed 4 bases, with 13 bases lying between them. CDR3 size: 14 residues. Germline loops: CDR1 SEHNR, CDR2 FQNEAQ (reference sequence). CDR3 residues: CASSSTGVIYGYTF. CDR3 in DNA: TGTGCCAGCAGCTCGACAGGAGTTATCTATGGCTACACCTTC.

The gene calls are TRBV2 and TRBJ2-3; TRBD2 matches 7 bases. The ends lost 4 bases at V and 6 bases at J; junction bases unmatched: 10. Germline V gene data show CDR1 as SNHLY and CDR2 as FYNNEI. The CDR3 loop spans 15 amino acids. The chain's CDR3 is CASSVGLGEGDTQYF. The CDR3 DNA reads TGTGCCAGCAGTGTGGGGCTAGGGGAGGGGGATACGCAGTATTTT.

Only a few counts were recorded for this clone. V gene TRBV9 combines with J gene TRBJ1-3; 8 nucleotides align to TRBD1. The V segment lost 0 bases and the J segment 6 bases; nucleotides outside the gene matches: 8. The CDR3 runs to 16 residues. From germline, CDR1 is SGDLS and CDR2 YYNGEE. The CDR3: CASSVEPGGDENTIYF. CDR3 nucleotides: TGTGCCAGCAGCGTAGAGCCAGGGGGCGATGAAAACACCATATATTTT.

V and J are TRBV20-1 and TRBJ2-2; unclear D gene. CDR1 is DFQATT, CDR2 SNEGSKA, per germline (reference sequence). This CDR3 comprises 14 residues. V gave up 3 bases and J gave up 1 base, with 9 bases separating them. CDR3 nucleotides: TGCAGTGCTAGTTGGCAGGTGAACACCGGGGAGCTGTTTTTT. Protein sequence: CSASWQVNTGELFF.

This clone appeared a single time. The chain employs TRBV5-1 and TRBJ2-3, with D maybe TRBD2 (5 bases). Trimming stripped 4 bases from V and 2 bases from J, with 17 bases between. The CDR3 sequence is 16 residues long. Germline lookup yields CDR1 SGHRS and CDR2 YFSETQ. CDR3 sequence: CASSPGWRSHTDTQYF. The CDR3 DNA reads TGCGCCAGCAGCCCGGGGTGGCGGTCCCACACAGATACGCAGTATTTT. Full variable domain (outside the CDR3, taken from reference TRBV5-1 and TRBJ2-3): KAGVTQTPRYLIKTRGQQVTLSCSPISGHRSVSWYQQTPGQGLQFLFEYFSETQRNKGNFPGRFSGRQFSNSRSEMNVSTLELGDSALYLCASSPGWRSHTDTQYFGPGTRLTVL.

J is TRBJ2-1 and V is TRBV9, with D hard to call. In germline, CDR1 is SGDLS, CDR2 YYNGEE. V gave up 4 bases and J gave up 4 bases, with 12 bases separating them. The CDR3 spans 14 residues. The CDR3 region has the DNA TGTGCCAGCAGCCCGGGTGATACATACAATGAGCAGTTCTTC. It codes for CASSPGDTYNEQFF.

The CDR3 spells CASSRSGGSYNEQFF. The CDR3 coding sequence is TGTGCCAGCAGTAGGAGCGGGGGGTCCTACAATGAGCAGTTCTTC. V is TRBV6-4 and J is TRBJ2-1; TRBD2 matches at 9 bases. Germline lookup yields CDR1 MRHNA and CDR2 SNTAGT. The CDR3 sequence is 15 residues long. V dropped 5 bases and J dropped 1; count of bases not matched to a gene: 3.

The chain links TRBV9 to TRBJ2-7; 8 bases map to TRBD1. The trim removed 10 bases at V and 5 bases at J, leaving 17 bases unmatched. CDR1 and CDR2 from the germline V gene are SGDLS and YYNGEE. The CDR3 is 15 residues long. Written as DNA, the CDR3 is TGTGCCCCCCTAGGTAGGAGACAGGGGCAAAACGAGCAGTACTTC. Protein product: CAPLGRRQGQNEQYF.

The chain carries TRBV12-3 or TRBV12-4 and TRBJ2-5; 13 positions match TRBD2. V trimming: 10 bases; J trimming: 5 bases; junction bases outside the gene matches: 4. The CDR3 extends over 13 amino acids. The CDR3 region is CATGLAGAETQYF. In nucleotides, the CDR3 is TGTGCCACCGGACTAGCGGGGGCGGAGACCCAGTACTTC.